The following is a T cell receptor beta chain sequence with its context. Its antigen is currently not known. The input lacks base qualities; no much larger clone sits a single base away. The CDR1 and CDR2 encoded by the germline V gene are LGHNA and YSLEER. The germline V end is reduced by 0 bases and the J end by 5 bases; junction bases left unmatched: 6. Including cysteine and phenylalanine, the CDR3 has 15 amino acids. CDR3 DNA is the only sequence kept; it has 45 bases, read in frame from the first base. Healthy HIV-negative adults with no recently reported acute infections or vaccinations were included as donors. Only Caucasian adults living in Nashville, Tennessee, USA were represented among the donors. Magnetic negative selection was used to enrich CD4+ T cells, after which naive cells were positively selected on CD45RA and the negative fraction became the memory subset. Blood was obtained by leukapheresis, after which PBMCs were separated by Ficoll-Histopaque density gradient centrifugation and cryopreserved in liquid nitrogen vapor phase. Analytical flow cytometry was used to check the purity and quantity of each magnetically sorted T cell population. Genomic DNA was isolated from every sorted fraction and measured by UV absorbance on a Nanodrop 2000c.

This specimen comes from a study of shared clonotypes between healthy human individuals (dated by TCRdb to 2020 to 2021). Study-wide context: The cohort included a few men and a couple of women between 18 and 49 years of age. For each donor, CD4 naive and CD4 memory were each run on three plates, CD8 naive on two plates, and CD8 memory on one plate. To estimate repertoire size and how much clonotypes are shared between individuals, the study performed deep sequencing of blood TCR repertoires from roughly five healthy adults. To increase sequencing depth and limit assay-specific biases, TCR repertoire library preparation and sequencing were carried out by different laboratories using diverse techniques. Between about 0.8 and 8.9 billion PBMCs per donor were obtained by leukapheresis. General study outcomes and caveats: Higher generation probabilities were observed for clonotypes shared by all four sorted-subset donors than for non-shared clonotypes. The genetic and exposure-history diversity represented was limited by the small number of donors. Naive subsets generally had larger estimated clonotype richness than memory subsets. Sampling was limited to blood, and TCR repertoires in tissue likely differ from TCR repertoires in blood. When several donors were compared, the shared fraction of clonotypes was around 5.1% for naive CD4, around 4% for naive CD8, more than 2% for memory CD4, and less than 0.45% for memory CD8. Pairwise subsampling led to the expectation that sequencing depth would affect the degree of clonotype sharing among donors. Incomplete sequencing was indicated by rarefaction of sorted-subset datasets, despite the large sequencing depth.

TCR CDR3 regions were amplified from genomic DNA by multiplex PCR using the deep immunoSEQ assay. Extracted genomic DNA from each cell subset was distributed evenly across all wells of several immunoSEQ 96-well plates, and each plate was treated as a replicate. Each replicate PCR for sorted subsets received around 200 ng genomic DNA, equal to about 30,000 T cell genomes. Purified libraries were quantified with a Qubit 3.0 fluorometer, sized on a Bioanalyzer 2100, and re-quantified with the KAPA Library Quantification kit. A separate single-read 150-cycle Illumina NextSeq 550 flow cell was used to sequence each immunoSEQ 96-well plate. The published analysis was carried out like this. Because only junctional sequences without quality scores were contained in the immunoSEQ output, filtering matching that applied to full-length reads could not be performed. To assign V/J genes and CDR3, sequences were annotated using PyIR, a Python wrapper for IgBLAST v1.9, with IMGT germline references. Reads with weak V/J assignments (E-value above 1e-6), missing CDR3, stop codons, out-of-frame junctions, or ambiguous translated residues were removed. V3J clonotypes were defined as sequences sharing the same inferred V gene, J gene, and CDR3 amino acid sequence. Percentage overlap between repertoires was calculated by dividing the number of shared unique clonotypes by the size of the smaller repertoire. Three approaches were used to assess repertoire richness: RTK rarefaction, the Chao1 estimator, and Recon v2.1 estimates of unobserved clonotypes. OLGA was used to compute generation probabilities for all TCRbeta clonotypes that the gDNA method yielded from a few donors. TCRdb provides this immuneACCESS table in a form limited to in-frame rearrangements. Some clones are lacking; in checked studies, under half of them reflect an unresolved V gene, and why the rest are absent is not known. V and J calls and clone size come straight from that table; D and trimming were deduced from the DNA. For this sample the table gives millions of clones, of which 85% to 95% were detected only once. Jointly, the top ten make up under 0.15% of the sample.

The V gene is TRBV4-3 and the J gene is TRBJ1-2, with TRBD1 identical over 7 junction bases. The sequencing sample was made of naive CD4+ T cells sorted from blood. The sample's cell subset or site label is to be understood as: CD45RA+ positively selected. The origin of this receptor is a man aged 18 to 30 in good health. This receptor carries the CDR3 CASSQEGGSLYGYTF. The DNA reads TGCGCCAGCAGCCAAGAAGGGGGCTCTTTATATGGCTACACCTTC.